The T cell receptor beta chain under discussion was sequenced for a study of cytomegalovirus exposure and HLA in healthy donors. In the PCR, 60 Vbeta and 13 Jbeta primers were used. Profiling relied on immunoSEQ multiplex PCR, and the TCRdb table lists in-frame clones only, not all of them. The sample carries about 89,000 clones, about 74% recorded once. The ends were cut back, 8 bases at V and 10 bases at J, with 17 bases in the middle. Germline CDR1 reads MNHEY; CDR2 reads SMNVEV (reference sequence). The CDR3 extends over 12 amino acids. The material sequenced was PBMCs. This chain joins TRBV27 and TRBJ1-1, with D hard to call. This TCR came from a man between 25 and 39 years old in good health and CMV-seronegative. CDR3 loop: CASARVGRSAFF. CDR3 nucleotide sequence: TGTGCCAGCGCAAGAGTTGGGAGGTCAGCTTTCTTT.